This TCR beta chain was retrieved from a study of T cells in localized non-small cell lung cancer. Germline V CDR1 and CDR2: SGHNT, YYREEE (reference sequence). V dropped 0 bases and J dropped 5 bases, with 6 bases sitting between them. CDR3 length: 13 amino acids. The method was immunoSEQ multiplex PCR; TCRdb's version includes in-frame clones alone and lacks a portion of them. The data contain tens of thousands of clones, around 80% of them singletons. This rearrangement joins TRBV5-4 to TRBJ2-1, with D perhaps matching TRBD2 (5 bases). Sequenced here: peripheral blood, sampled before any cancer treatment. This clonotype was obtained from a male donor older than 55 with stage III squamous cell lung carcinoma. The CDR3: CASSLVGDNEQFF. CDR3 bases: TGTGCCAGCAGCTTGGTCGGGGACAATGAGCAGTTCTTC. Based on the CDR3 plus reference TRBV5-4 and TRBJ2-1, the full variable domain is ETGVTQSPTHLIKTRGQQVTLRCSSQSGHNTVSWYQQALGQGPQFIFQYYREEENGRGNFPPRFSGLQFPNYSSELNVNALELDDSALYLCASSLVGDNEQFFGPGTRLTVL.